Presented here are 21 T cell receptor beta chains from one specimen sequenced in a study of T-cell reconstitution after alpha-beta-depleted transplantation in children. TCRbeta library preparation incorporated unique molecular identifiers. One entry per CDR3 protein results from TCRdb running MiXCR on the PCR reads. This table has 700,000 to 950,000 distinct CDR3 sequences, approximately 15% appearing once. The sample in question was PBMCs, mostly from graft donor cells, obtained 360 days after TCRalphabeta/CD19-depleted stem cell transplant. These receptors were obtained from a male patient younger than 18 who had a stem cell transplant for acute lymphoblastic leukemia, so the T cells may come from the graft donor.

This clonotype was seen only a few times. The chain uses TRBV27 and TRBJ2-1; no clear D gene. V dropped 5 bases and J dropped 7 bases, with 15 bases sitting between them. The V gene's germline CDR1 is MNHEY and CDR2 SMNVEV (reference sequence). This CDR3 contains 14 residues. The CDR3 here is CASSPPVEVNEQFF. In DNA form, the CDR3 reads TGTGCCAGCAGTCCCCCCGTAGAGGTGAATGAGCAGTTCTTC.

This clonotype was counted only a few times. The genes are TRBV4-2 and TRBJ2-1, with D uncertain. Germline lookup yields CDR1 LGHNA and CDR2 YNFKEQ. The V gene lost 2 bases and the J gene lost 5 bases, with 19 bases spanning the gap. CDR3 length equals 17 residues. The chain's CDR3 is CASSQISGYSLDNEQFF. In DNA, the CDR3 is TGTGCCAGCAGCCAAATATCCGGCTACTCCCTCGACAATGAGCAGTTCTTC.

At least ten counts were recorded for this clonotype. V gene TRBV24-1 combines with J gene TRBJ2-1; D may match TRBD1 or TRBD2 (5 bases each). CDR3 length: 17 amino acids. V was pared by 2 bases and J by 4 bases, with 17 bases between. CDR1 and CDR2 (germline): KGHDR, SFDVKD. This CDR3 reads CATSDWGGLYEYNEQFF. The CDR3 DNA is TGTGCCACCAGTGATTGGGGCGGGTTATACGAGTACAATGAGCAGTTCTTC.

The genes are TRBV11-1 and TRBJ2-2, with a possible D match to TRBD1 (5 bases). V lost 1 base to trimming and J lost 4 bases, with 19 bases between them. CDR3 length: 18 amino acids. The germline V gene encodes CDR1 SGHAT and CDR2 FQDESV (reference sequence). The CDR3 DNA sequence: TGTGCCAGCAGCTTAGGTCCGGGTACCCAGCAGGGCACCGGGGAGCTGTTTTTT. Its translation: CASSLGPGTQQGTGELFF.

The rearrangement links TRBV14 to TRBJ2-1; maybe TRBD2 (5 bases). CDR1 is SGHDN, CDR2 FVKESK, per germline. The V and J ends lost 4 bases and 4 bases respectively, with 14 bases between them. The CDR3 has 15 residues. In DNA form, the CDR3 reads TGTGCCAGCAGCCCACCTAGCAGGACTTACAATGAGCAGTTCTTC. This codes for CASSPPSRTYNEQFF.

The chain has TRBV7-1 and TRBJ2-3; 14 nucleotides agree with TRBD2. TRBV7-1 is marked as an open reading frame, function uncertain. The J segment lost 2 bases and the V segment lost 5 bases, leaving 12 bases of the junction unmatched. CDR3 length: 19 amino acids. The CDR3 is CASSRRTSGRRGLTDTQYF. The CDR3 region has the DNA TGTGCCAGCAGCCGCCGGACTAGCGGGAGGCGGGGGCTCACAGATACGCAGTATTTT.

The DNA of the CDR3 is TGCAGTGCTAGGGGGCAGGTCTTCTCCTACAATGAGCAGTTCTTC. Its protein product is CSARGQVFSYNEQFF. This chain connects TRBV20-1 to TRBJ2-1, with D maybe TRBD1 (5 bases). The CDR3 covers 15 residues. V lost 3 bases and J lost 0, with 12 bases in between. The germline gives CDR1 DFQATT, CDR2 SNEGSKA (reference sequence).

This clonotype has just a few counts. The chain couples TRBV7-9 to TRBJ2-7; D remains unclear. The CDR3 has 20 amino acids. V shed 3 bases and J shed 3 bases, with 30 bases lying between them. CDR1 is SEHNR and CDR2 is FQNEAQ in the germline V gene (reference sequence). The DNA for the CDR3 is TGTGCCAGCAGCTTCCCCTTTGGTCTGTTTAGCCACACGAGGAACTACGAGCAGTACTTC. It translates to CASSFPFGLFSHTRNYEQYF.

V gene TRBV5-1 combines with J gene TRBJ2-7; the match to TRBD1 covers 11 bases. The CDR3 totals 17 residues. J lost 5 bases, V lost 3 bases, and 13 bases had no gene match. The germline V gene has CDR1 SGHRS and CDR2 YFSETQ. The chain's CDR3 is CASSSGYRTGGPDEQYF. In nucleotides, the CDR3 is TGCGCCAGCAGCTCTGGTTATAGGACAGGGGGCCCTGACGAGCAGTACTTC.

This chain uses TRBV4-1 with TRBJ2-6, with D perhaps matching TRBD1 (5 bases). This CDR3 has 16 residues. The V gene's germline CDR1 is MGHRA and CDR2 YSYEKL. The ends were cut back, 3 bases at V and 2 bases at J, with 11 bases in the middle. CDR3 coding DNA: TGCGCCAGCAGCCACACGACAGCACCTGGGGCCAACGTCCTGACTTTC. As protein: CASSHTTAPGANVLTF.

This clonotype has a handful of counts. This chain connects TRBV29-1 to TRBJ2-1; D perhaps matches TRBD2 (5 bases). The CDR3 has 14 amino acids. The V gene lost 3 bases and the J gene lost 1 base, with 10 bases spanning the gap. The germline gives CDR1 SQVTM, CDR2 ANQGSEA. The CDR3 sequence: CSVESGTSYNEQFF. The CDR3 nucleotides read TGCAGCGTTGAGAGCGGTACATCCTACAATGAGCAGTTCTTC.

CDR3: CASSFHTTTHFSYNEQFF. The CDR3 bases are TGCGCCAGCAGCTTTCACACCACCACACATTTCAGTTACAATGAGCAGTTCTTC. The J gene is TRBJ2-1, the V gene TRBV5-1; D is undetermined. CDR3 size: 18 residues. Per germline, CDR1 SGHRS and CDR2 YFSETQ. Trimming pared 2 bases from V and 4 bases from J, leaving 22 bases between. The full variable domain, completed using reference TRBV5-1 and TRBJ2-1, is KAGVTQTPRYLIKTRGQQVTLSCSPISGHRSVSWYQQTPGQGLQFLFEYFSETQRNKGNFPGRFSGRQFSNSRSEMNVSTLELGDSALYLCASSFHTTTHFSYNEQFFGPGTRLTVL.

The table lists this clonotype with many counts. V usage is TRBV9 and J usage is TRBJ1-2; D is possibly TRBD1 (6 bases). CDR1 SGDLS and CDR2 YYNGEE come from the germline V gene. Trimming cost V 0 bases and J 5 bases, with 17 bases left between them. This CDR3 contains 16 residues. CDR3: CASSVDRARGWYGYTF. The CDR3 coding sequence is TGTGCCAGCAGCGTAGACAGGGCCCGAGGATGGTATGGCTACACCTTC.

There are many counts of this clonotype. The chain combines TRBV27 with TRBJ2-1; 13 bases map to TRBD2. The ends lost 5 bases at V and 7 bases at J; junction bases unmatched: 5. The CDR3 covers 15 residues. In germline, CDR1 is MNHEY, CDR2 SMNVEV (reference sequence). The CDR3 protein is CASSPWTSGRNEQFF. In nucleotides, the CDR3 is TGTGCCAGCAGTCCCTGGACTAGCGGGAGAAATGAGCAGTTCTTC.

The CDR3 here is CASRRFLSGRASYNEQFF. In nucleotides, the CDR3 is TGTGCCAGCAGACGTTTCCTTAGCGGGAGGGCTTCCTACAATGAGCAGTTCTTC. The rearrangement links TRBV11-1 to TRBJ2-1; the match to TRBD2 covers 11 bases. The CDR3 is 18 amino acids. Per the germline V gene, CDR1 is SGHAT and CDR2 is FQDESV (reference sequence). Losses at the gene ends were 6 bases for V and 1 base for J; bases not matched to a gene: 11. Variable domain in full (rest from reference TRBV11-1 and TRBJ2-1): EAEVAQSPRYKITEKSQAVAFWCDPISGHATLYWYRQILGQGPELLVQFQDESVVDDSQLPKDRFSAERLKGVDSTLKIQPAELGDSAMYLCASRRFLSGRASYNEQFFGPGTRLTVL.

This clonotype was found many times. This chain connects TRBV5-1 to TRBJ2-3, with 12 positions matching TRBD2. CDR1 and CDR2 (germline): SGHRS, YFSETQ. The junction had 6 bases not matched to a gene; V was cut back by 0 bases and J by 1 base. The CDR3 extends over 18 amino acids. CDR3 residues: CASSLATSGRWGTDTQYF. The CDR3 DNA follows: TGCGCCAGCAGCTTGGCGACTAGCGGGAGATGGGGCACAGATACGCAGTATTTT.

This clonotype was observed a few times. The rearrangement uses TRBV9 and TRBJ2-3, with 7 bases matching TRBD2. Trimming cost V 0 bases and J 2 bases; bases outside gene matches: 3. The CDR3 consists of 15 residues. Germline V CDR1 and CDR2: SGDLS, YYNGEE. The CDR3 protein is CASSVDGGTTDTQYF. CDR3 bases: TGTGCCAGCAGCGTAGACGGGGGGACCACAGATACGCAGTATTTT.

This clonotype was counted between two and nine times. This chain links TRBV15 with TRBJ2-7; 16 positions agree with TRBD2. Germline CDR1 is LNHNV and CDR2 is YYDKDF (reference sequence). The V gene end was trimmed by 1 base and the J gene end by 0 bases; junction bases not matched to a gene: 6. CDR3 length: 19 amino acids. CDR3 sequence reads: CATSRGGLAGGPGSYEQYF. The CDR3 region has the DNA TGTGCCACCAGCAGAGGGGGACTAGCGGGAGGGCCAGGCTCCTACGAGCAGTACTTC.

The chain has TRBV11-1 and TRBJ1-5; TRBD1 agrees at 7 bases. The J segment lost 3 bases and the V segment lost 5 bases, leaving 10 bases of the junction unmatched. This CDR3 spans 16 amino acids. Looked up from germline, CDR1 is SGHAT and CDR2 is FQDESV (reference sequence). The CDR3 coding sequence is TGTGCCAGCAGCCCCTGGAGGGGGCCACCCAATCAGCCCCAGCATTTT. This gives the protein CASSPWRGPPNQPQHF.

This clonotype has just a few counts. The V gene is TRBV29-1, the J gene TRBJ1-1; 8 bases are shared with TRBD1. Germline V gene lookup returns CDR1 SQVTM and CDR2 ANQGSEA. The V gene end was trimmed by 5 bases and the J gene end by 1 base; junction bases not matched to a gene: 3. This CDR3 region has 13 residues. CDR3 nucleotide sequence: TGCAGCGTTAGACAGGGGACGAACACTGAAGCTTTCTTT. It specifies CSVRQGTNTEAFF.

The chain carries TRBV11-2 and TRBJ2-3, with 8 positions matching TRBD2. The CDR3 runs 13 residues. The germline gives CDR1 SGHAT, CDR2 FQNNGV. The V gene end was trimmed by 7 bases and the J gene end by 1 base; junction bases not matched to a gene: 1. The CDR3: CASTLAGTDTQYF. Written as DNA, the CDR3 is TGTGCCAGCACACTAGCGGGCACAGATACGCAGTATTTT. The variable domain in full, with the rest retrieved from reference TRBV11-2 and TRBJ2-3, is EAGVAQSPRYKIIEKRQSVAFWCNPISGHATLYWYQQILGQGPKLLIQFQNNGVVDDSQLPKDRFSAERLKGVDSTLKIQPAKLEDSAVYLCASTLAGTDTQYFGPGTRLTVL.